This T cell receptor beta chain is drawn from a study of identical twins. Healthy Caucasians supplied all donations. TCRdb re-called the 5' RACE reads through MiXCR, storing one row per CDR3 protein. The repertoire has 430,000 or so distinct CDR3 sequences, approximately 24% of them found once; the top ten carry about 2.9%. The CDR3 is made up of 14 amino acids. The J segment lost 6 bases and the V segment lost 5 bases, leaving 7 bases of the junction unmatched. Germline CDR1 is SEHNR and CDR2 is FQNEAQ (reference sequence). These data were likewise used in another study, on T cells expressing NK-cell markers. Per that paper: Of eight sequenced donors, seven were HCMV-seropositive and one HCMV-seronegative. For a handful of donors, these clonotypes were likewise the leading ones in the CD3+CD56-NKG2C+ fraction.

The V gene is TRBV7-9, the J gene TRBJ2-3, with TRBD1 identical over 8 bases. The specimen was CD4+ T cells sorted from blood. The sequence was collected from a woman between 18 and 30 years old in good health. The CDR3 DNA is TGTGCCAGCAGCACCGGACAGGGTTCGGATACGCAGTATTTT. Translation: CASSTGQGSDTQYF.